The entry that follows covers one TCR beta chain sequence. The sample is drawn from a study of blood T cell repertoires in COVID-19. Study-level information: Some COVID-19 samples were acute and others convalescent; all came from the United States, Italy and Spain. The cDNA or gDNA used as material had been derived from T cells, B-cell-depleted T cells, or PBMCs.

Per the original data handling: Reference gene primer amplification gave estimated nucleated cell counts. The method was immunoSEQ multiplex PCR; TCRdb's version includes in-frame clones alone and lacks a portion of them. Clone size and the V and J calls come from that table; the DNA yielded D and trimming. The data contain about 100,000 clones, 70% to 90% of them singletons. V was trimmed by 0 bases and J by 7 bases, leaving 9 bases between them. Germline CDR1 SQVTM, CDR2 ANQGSEA. The length of the CDR3 is 12 residues. Sequencing was performed on peripheral blood. The chain carries TRBV29-1 and TRBJ1-2; no clear D. This TCR came from a man in his fifties with active or convalescent COVID-19. This CDR3 reads CSVEEQSTGYTF. CDR3 bases: TGCAGCGTTGAAGAACAGAGTACTGGCTACACCTTC.